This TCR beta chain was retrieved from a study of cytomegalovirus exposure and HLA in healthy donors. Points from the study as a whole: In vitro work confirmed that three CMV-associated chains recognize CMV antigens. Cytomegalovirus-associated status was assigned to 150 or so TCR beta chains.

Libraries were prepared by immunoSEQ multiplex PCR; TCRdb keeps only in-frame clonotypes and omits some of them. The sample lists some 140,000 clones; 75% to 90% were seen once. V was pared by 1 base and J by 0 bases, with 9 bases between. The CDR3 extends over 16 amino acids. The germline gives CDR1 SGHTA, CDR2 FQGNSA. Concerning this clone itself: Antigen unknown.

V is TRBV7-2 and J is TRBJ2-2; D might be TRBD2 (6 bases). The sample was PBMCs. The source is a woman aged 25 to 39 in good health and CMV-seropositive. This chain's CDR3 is CASSLVGGPNTGELFF. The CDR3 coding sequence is TGTGCCAGCAGCTTAGTGGGAGGACCGAACACCGGGGAGCTGTTTTTT.